The present entry profiles one T cell receptor (beta chain) with its context. At collection, donors were nominally healthy, but unrecorded immune exposures were probable. V was cut by 5 bases and J by 1 base, with 10 bases left in between. Germline V gives CDR1 SGHDN, CDR2 FVKESK. The CDR3 runs to 14 residues. This specimen comes from a study of cytomegalovirus exposure and HLA in healthy donors. Primers for the PCR totalled 60 Vbeta and 13 Jbeta. The data were produced by immunoSEQ multiplex PCR, yet TCRdb's version contains in-frame clones alone and is incomplete. Of about 200,000 clones in the sample, approximately 86% are singletons; the top ten hold 0.25% to 0.4%.

Sequencing was performed on PBMCs. The receptor's source is a woman in her 30s in good health and CMV-seronegative. V gene TRBV14 combines with J gene TRBJ2-3; a weak D match, TRBD1 (5 bases). The CDR3 protein is CASSWGGGTDTQYF. CDR3 DNA: TGTGCCAGCAGCTGGGGCGGAGGCACAGATACGCAGTATTTT. Full variable domain (remainder filled in from reference TRBV14 and TRBJ2-3): EAGVTQFPSHSVIEKGQTVTLRCDPISGHDNLYWYRRVMGKEIKFLLHFVKESKQDESGMPNNRFLAERTGGTYSTLKVQPAELEDSGVYFCASSWGGGTDTQYFGPGTRLTVL.